Below are 25 T cell receptor beta chains sequenced from a single sample in a study of T cells in Graves' hyperthyroidism and ophthalmopathy. It was RNA transcripts that yielded the amplified TCR beta CDR3 regions. The primer set for the first-round RT-PCR of the TCR CDR3 was HTBI. TCRdb called the multiplex PCR reads again in MiXCR, with one record for every CDR3 protein. The data hold hundreds of thousands of distinct CDR3 sequences, with roughly 46% observed a single time. The sequenced sample consisted of peripheral blood or thyroid tissue (not recorded which). These receptors all stem from a woman younger than 30 with Graves' hyperthyroidism.

Comments on this clonotype: A read error is possible here, since a much larger clone lies one base away. The chain uses TRBV24-1 and TRBJ2-5; 7 positions match TRBD2. This CDR3 is built from 15 residues. Germline V gene lookup returns CDR1 KGHDR and CDR2 SFDVKD. The CDR3 coding sequence is TGTGCCAGCAGTGATTTCGGGGGGATTGGGGAGACCCAGTACTTC. This gives the protein CASSDFGGIGETQYF.

V gene TRBV6-4 combines with J gene TRBJ1-2; the D gene is possibly TRBD1 (6 bases). This CDR3 region has 18 residues. V was trimmed by 2 bases and J by 2 bases, leaving 21 bases between them. Germline V CDR1 and CDR2: MRHNA, SNTAGT. The CDR3 DNA reads TGTGCCAGCAGTGACCAAGATTCAGAGGGGGTTGAAAACTATGGCTACACCTTC. As protein: CASSDQDSEGVENYGYTF.

This clonotype occurred many times. The chain is built from TRBV20-1 and TRBJ1-1, with D uncertain. Trimming took 3 bases from V and 1 from J, leaving 9 bases between them. In germline, CDR1 is DFQATT, CDR2 SNEGSKA (reference sequence). This CDR3 contains 13 residues. CDR3 sequence (DNA): TGCAGTGCTAGCCGGGCACCGAACACTGAAGCTTTCTTT. It yields the protein CSASRAPNTEAFF.

Only one count was recorded for this clonotype. This may be a read error, as it is one base from a much larger clone. The CDR3 DNA follows: TGTGCCAGCGGACTAGCGGGATTAAAGACCCAGTACTTC. Its translation: CASGLAGLKTQYF. J is TRBJ2-5 and V is TRBV10-3; TRBD2 aligns across 12 bases. Germline lookup yields CDR1 ENHRY and CDR2 SYGVKD. The V gene end was trimmed by 10 bases and the J gene end by 6 bases; junction bases not matched to a gene: 6. This CDR3 is built from 13 residues.

The rearrangement joins TRBV15 to TRBJ2-2, with D unclear. CDR3 length: 12 amino acids. Trimming took off 5 bases at V and 9 bases at J, with 10 bases between the two ends. Per the germline V gene, CDR1 is LNHNV and CDR2 is YYDKDF (reference sequence). The CDR3 reads CATSGDPRELFF. The DNA for the CDR3 is TGTGCCACCAGCGGGGATCCTAGGGAGCTGTTTTTT.

In this sample, this clonotype turned up many times. The V and J genes are TRBV2 and TRBJ2-2; D call uncertain. This CDR3 spans 12 amino acids. Trimming took off 6 bases at V and 7 bases at J, with 9 bases between the two ends. CDR1 SNHLY and CDR2 FYNNEI come from the germline V gene. This CDR3 is CASSRGSGELFF. The CDR3 DNA reads TGTGCCAGCAGCCGAGGTAGCGGGGAGCTGTTTTTT. The full variable domain, in which reference TRBV2 and TRBJ2-2 provide the parts outside the CDR3, is EPEVTQTPSHQVTQMGQEVILRCVPISNHLYFYWYRQILGQKVEFLVSFYNNEISEKSEIFDDQFSVERPDGSNFTLKIRSTKLEDSAMYFCASSRGSGELFFGEGSRLTVL.

The gene calls are TRBV5-1 and TRBJ1-1; D call uncertain. The CDR3 contains 14 residues. Trimming left V 0 bases short and J 1 base short, with 7 bases between. Germline V CDR1 and CDR2: SGHRS, YFSETQ. CDR3 amino acids: CASSLDEENTEAFF. CDR3 nucleotides: TGCGCCAGCAGCTTGGACGAGGAGAACACTGAAGCTTTCTTT.

The gene calls are TRBV2 and TRBJ1-5; 9 bases align to TRBD1. Germline CDR1 SNHLY, CDR2 FYNNEI. V lost 5 bases to trimming and J lost 4 bases; unmatched junction nucleotides: 6. This CDR3 has 15 amino acids. DNA for the CDR3: TGTGCCAGCAGTACCGGGACAGGGCTAAATCAGCCCCAGCATTTT. This encodes CASSTGTGLNQPQHF.

The chain links TRBV12-5 to TRBJ1-1; a weak D match, TRBD1 (5 bases). The CDR3 runs 15 residues. V gave up 0 bases and J gave up 1 base, with 9 bases separating them. Germline loops: CDR1 LGHNT, CDR2 FRNRAP. The chain's CDR3 is CASGLVVGTNTEAFF. The CDR3 nucleotides read TGTGCTAGTGGTTTGGTTGTTGGGACGAACACTGAAGCTTTCTTT.

This clonotype was observed a few times. The V gene is TRBV7-8, the J gene TRBJ1-5; possible D gene TRBD1, 6 bases. Germline values: CDR1 SGHVS, CDR2 FQNEAQ. CDR3 size: 16 residues. V was shortened by 4 bases and J by 4 bases, with 17 bases between the two germline ends. The CDR3 nucleotides read TGTGCCAGCAGCTCCAACAGGGTAGAGGAGAATCAGCCCCAGCATTTT. Translated: CASSSNRVEENQPQHF.

This clonotype was observed many times. This rearrangement joins TRBV12-3 or TRBV12-4 to TRBJ1-6; D call uncertain. The CDR3 sequence is 11 residues long. V lost 3 bases, J lost 11 bases, and 5 bases lay in between. CDR3 protein: CASSFTAPLHF. The CDR3 DNA follows: TGTGCCAGCAGTTTTACGGCACCCCTCCACTTT.

The chain has TRBV7-2 and TRBJ2-7; 7 nucleotides line up with TRBD2. The CDR3 consists of 17 residues. In germline, CDR1 is SGHTA, CDR2 FQGNSA. J was trimmed by 5 bases and V by 4 bases; bases with no gene match: 17. Here the CDR3 reads CASSSAPGWAGANEQYF. CDR3 coding DNA: TGTGCCAGCAGCTCCGCCCCGGGCTGGGCGGGAGCCAACGAGCAGTACTTC.

The chain joins TRBV19 to TRBJ1-5; D is unclear. Germline-derived CDR1 and CDR2 are LNHDA and SQIVND (reference sequence). V was shortened by 5 bases and J by 0 bases, with 11 bases between the two germline ends. This CDR3 region has 15 residues. The CDR3 DNA reads TGTGCCAGTAGTTCGGCGCCTCTTAGCAATCAGCCCCAGCATTTT. This gives the protein CASSSAPLSNQPQHF.

The rearrangement joins TRBV24-1 to TRBJ2-5; TRBD2 matches 7 bases. The ends lost 3 bases at V and 3 bases at J; junction bases unmatched: 3. Germline V gene sequence: CDR1 KGHDR, CDR2 SFDVKD. This CDR3 contains 14 residues. The CDR3 is CATSDGGGEETQYF. The CDR3 DNA is TGTGCCACCAGTGATGGGGGGGGGGAAGAGACCCAGTACTTC.

This clonotype was seen more than once but under ten times. The CDR3 region is CASSQETLRTEAFF. CDR3 bases: TGTGCCAGCAGCCAAGAGACACTACGCACTGAAGCTTTCTTT. The chain has TRBV7-9 and TRBJ1-1; D is unclear. The CDR3 is 14 residues long. Germline values: CDR1 SEHNR, CDR2 FQNEAQ (reference sequence). V was cut by 5 bases and J by 4 bases, with 14 bases left in between.

The rearrangement joins TRBV10-3 to TRBJ1-4; D possibly corresponds to TRBD1 (5 bases). The CDR3 spans 13 residues. In germline, CDR1 is ENHRY, CDR2 SYGVKD. Deletions cut 10 bases from V and 3 bases from J, with 12 bases between. The CDR3 coding sequence is TGTGCCAGCACCCGGGACTCTAATGAAAAACTGTTTTTT. It yields the protein CASTRDSNEKLFF.

This chain connects TRBV20-1 to TRBJ2-6; D ambiguous. Germline V gene lookup returns CDR1 DFQATT and CDR2 SNEGSKA (reference sequence). CDR3 length: 14 residues. V shed 0 bases and J shed 4 bases, with 7 bases lying between them. CDR3 bases: TGCAGTGCTAGAGATGGGGTGGGGGCCAACGTCCTGACTTTC. Translation gives CSARDGVGANVLTF.

This chain uses TRBV12-3 or TRBV12-4 with TRBJ2-5; the D gene is possibly TRBD2 (6 bases). Trimming left V 5 bases short and J 4 bases short, with 14 bases between. The CDR3 runs to 14 residues. CDR3 sequence: CASSTPAGRETQYF. The CDR3 nucleotides are TGTGCCAGCAGTACTCCTGCGGGAAGAGAGACCCAGTACTTC.

This rearrangement joins TRBV6-5 to TRBJ2-5, with D possibly TRBD1 on 6 matching bases. The CDR3 is made up of 13 amino acids. V was shortened by 6 bases and J by 5 bases, with 13 bases between the two germline ends. The germline V gene encodes CDR1 MNHEY and CDR2 SVGAGI. CDR3 bases: TGTGCCAGCAGGAGACAGGCTGGGGAGACCCAGTACTTC. Encoded protein: CASRRQAGETQYF.

The chain recombines TRBV24-1 with TRBJ1-6; unclear D gene. In germline, CDR1 is KGHDR, CDR2 SFDVKD. V lost 7 bases to trimming and J lost 10 bases, with 7 bases between them. The CDR3 loop spans 11 amino acids. This CDR3 reads CATRRESPLHF. The DNA for the CDR3 is TGTGCCACCAGGAGGGAATCACCCCTCCACTTT.

As DNA, the CDR3 is TGTGCCAGCAGTTTATATTCGGGATACGAGCAGTACTTC. Translation gives CASSLYSGYEQYF. The gene calls are TRBV7-6 and TRBJ2-7; tentatively, D is TRBD2 (5 bases). Between the trimmed V and J ends, which lost 6 bases and 4 bases, there was a span of 13 bases. Germline values: CDR1 SGHVS, CDR2 FNYEAQ. The CDR3 has 13 amino acids.

This chain joins TRBV7-8 and TRBJ1-4, with D unresolved. Germline V CDR1 and CDR2: SGHVS, FQNEAQ. Trimming cost V 5 bases and J 4 bases, with 14 bases left between them. This CDR3 is built from 15 residues. In DNA, the CDR3 is TGTGCCAGCAGCCCGAACGACCGAATTAATGAAAAACTGTTTTTT. Residues: CASSPNDRINEKLFF.

This clonotype was picked up many times. The rearrangement joins TRBV7-3 to TRBJ1-1; 9 nucleotides align to TRBD1. Looked up from germline, CDR1 is SGHTA and CDR2 is FQGTGA. The CDR3 consists of 17 residues. V lost 4 bases and J lost 6; bases outside the gene matches: 15. CDR3 sequence reads: CASSYTTGQGSEAEAFF. The CDR3 DNA reads TGTGCCAGCAGCTACACGACGGGACAGGGCTCTGAGGCTGAAGCTTTCTTT.

This clonotype was counted many times. The chain uses TRBV7-9 and TRBJ2-7; 9 positions agree with TRBD2. The length of the CDR3 is 15 residues. V lost 2 bases to trimming and J lost 1 base; unmatched junction nucleotides: 3. Per the germline V gene, CDR1 is SEHNR and CDR2 is FQNEAQ (reference sequence). For the CDR3, the DNA is TGTGCCAGCAGCTTACTCACTAGCGGGTCCTACGAGCAGTACTTC. It codes for CASSLLTSGSYEQYF.

The chain has TRBV7-9 and TRBJ1-5; a weak D match, TRBD1 (6 bases). Germline V lookup: CDR1 SEHNR, CDR2 FQNEAQ (reference sequence). The ends were cut back, 5 bases at V and 2 bases at J, with 16 bases in the middle. The CDR3 covers 16 residues. For the CDR3, the DNA is TGTGCCAGCAGCCAAGGTGGCAGGGGAGGCAATCAGCCCCAGCATTTT. This translates into CASSQGGRGGNQPQHF.